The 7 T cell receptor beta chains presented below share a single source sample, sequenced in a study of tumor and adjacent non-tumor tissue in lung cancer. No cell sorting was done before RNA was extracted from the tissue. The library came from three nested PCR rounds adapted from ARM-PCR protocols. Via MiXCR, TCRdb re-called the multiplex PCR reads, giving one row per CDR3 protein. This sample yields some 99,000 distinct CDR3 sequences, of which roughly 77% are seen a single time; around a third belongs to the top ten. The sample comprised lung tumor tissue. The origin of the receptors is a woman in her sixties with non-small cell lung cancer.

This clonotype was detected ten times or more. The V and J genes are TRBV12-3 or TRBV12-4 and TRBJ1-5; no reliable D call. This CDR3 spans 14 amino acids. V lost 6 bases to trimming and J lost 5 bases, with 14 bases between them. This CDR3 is CASSSPGWDQPQHF. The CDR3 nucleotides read TGTGCCAGCAGCAGTCCGGGGTGGGATCAGCCCCAGCATTTT.

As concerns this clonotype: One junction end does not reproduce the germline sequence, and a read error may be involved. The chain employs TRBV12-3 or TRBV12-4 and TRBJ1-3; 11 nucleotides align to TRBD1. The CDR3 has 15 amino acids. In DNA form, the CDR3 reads TGTGTCAGCAGTATACAGGGGACAGGGGGAAACACCATATTTTTT. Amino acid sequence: CVSSIQGTGGNTIFF.

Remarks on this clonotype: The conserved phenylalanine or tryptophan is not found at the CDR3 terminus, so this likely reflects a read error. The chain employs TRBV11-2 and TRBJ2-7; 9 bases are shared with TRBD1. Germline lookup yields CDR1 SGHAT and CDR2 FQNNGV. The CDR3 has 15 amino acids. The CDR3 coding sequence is TGTGCCGGCAGCCCAGGGACAGGGAGTCGCTATGAGCAGTACCTC. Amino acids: CAGSPGTGSRYEQYL.

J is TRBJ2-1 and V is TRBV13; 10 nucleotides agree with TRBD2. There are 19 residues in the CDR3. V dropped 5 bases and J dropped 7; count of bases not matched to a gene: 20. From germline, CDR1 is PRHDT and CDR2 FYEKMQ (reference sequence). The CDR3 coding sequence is TGTGCCAGCAGCATAGACCTAGCGGGAGTTTTGTCAGTTTCTAATGAGCAGTTCTTC. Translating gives CASSIDLAGVLSVSNEQFF.

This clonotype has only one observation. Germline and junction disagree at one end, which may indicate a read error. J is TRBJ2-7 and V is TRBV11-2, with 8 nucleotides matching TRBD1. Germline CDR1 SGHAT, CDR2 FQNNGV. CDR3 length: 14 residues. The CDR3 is CATSYRDRGYELYF. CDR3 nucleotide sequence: TGTGCCACCAGCTACCGCGACAGGGGCTACGAGCTGTACTTC. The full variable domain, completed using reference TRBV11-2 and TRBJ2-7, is EAGVAQSPRYKIIEKRQSVAFWCNPISGHATLYWYQQILGQGPKLLIQFQNNGVVDDSQLPKDRFSAERLKGVDSTLKIQPAKLEDSAVYLCATSYRDRGYELYFGPGTRLTVT.

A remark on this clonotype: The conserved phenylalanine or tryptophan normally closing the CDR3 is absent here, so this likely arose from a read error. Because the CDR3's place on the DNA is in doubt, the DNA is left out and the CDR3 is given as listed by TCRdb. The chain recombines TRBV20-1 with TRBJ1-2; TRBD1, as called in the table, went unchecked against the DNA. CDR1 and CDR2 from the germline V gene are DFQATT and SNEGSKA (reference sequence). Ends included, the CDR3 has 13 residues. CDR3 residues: CSAEAGGIYGYAY.

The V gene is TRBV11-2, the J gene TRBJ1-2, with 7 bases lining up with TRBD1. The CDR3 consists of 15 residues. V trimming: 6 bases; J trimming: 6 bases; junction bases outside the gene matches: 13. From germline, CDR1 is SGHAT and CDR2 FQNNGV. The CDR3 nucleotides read TGTGCCAGCAGTTTAATATGGGACAGCCCGCATGGCTACACCTTC. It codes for CASSLIWDSPHGYTF.